This entry lists 3 T cell receptor beta chains sequenced from one sample in a study of STAT5B mutations in CD4+ large granular lymphocyte leukemia. TCRdb's copy holds only in-frame clones and misses some; the assay was immunoSEQ multiplex PCR. The table lists fewer than 35,000 clones, 65% to 75% of them singletons. What was sequenced was CD4+ T cells from blood buffy coats. The source is a human donor in good health.

The chain is built from TRBV7-3 and TRBJ1-1; unclear D gene. The CDR3 loop spans 13 amino acids. Trimming removed 4 bases from V and 0 bases from J, with 6 bases in between. Germline V CDR1 and CDR2: SGHTA, FQGTGA. The CDR3 here is CASSSSVNTEAFF. CDR3 coding DNA: TGTGCCAGCAGCTCCTCCGTGAACACTGAAGCTTTCTTT.

J is TRBJ2-2 and V is TRBV11-2; possibly TRBD2 for D (5 bases). The CDR3 has 16 residues. The V gene lost 2 bases and the J gene lost 1 base, with 11 bases spanning the gap. CDR1 and CDR2 (germline): SGHAT, FQNNGV. In DNA, the CDR3 is TGTGCCAGCAGCTTATCGGTTAGCGTGAACACCGGGGAGCTGTTTTTT. Its protein is CASSLSVSVNTGELFF. The full variable domain, completed using reference TRBV11-2 and TRBJ2-2, is EAGVAQSPRYKIIEKRQSVAFWCNPISGHATLYWYQQILGQGPKLLIQFQNNGVVDDSQLPKDRFSAERLKGVDSTLKIQPAKLEDSAVYLCASSLSVSVNTGELFFGEGSRLTVL.

A few counts support this clone. The rearrangement uses TRBV7-9 and TRBJ2-1; D unresolved. V shed 5 bases and J shed 0 bases, with 11 bases lying between them. CDR3 length equals 15 residues. Per the germline V gene, CDR1 is SEHNR and CDR2 is FQNEAQ (reference sequence). The CDR3 sequence: CASSPGRSSYNEQFF. The CDR3 nucleotides read TGTGCCAGCAGCCCAGGACGGAGCTCCTACAATGAGCAGTTCTTC.